These 10 T cell receptor beta chains share one sample of origin, sequenced in a study of T cells in Graves' hyperthyroidism and ophthalmopathy. It was RNA transcripts that yielded the amplified TCR beta CDR3 regions. HTBI primers drove first-round RT-PCR of the TCR CDR3. Each CDR3 protein gets one entry after TCRdb re-called the multiplex PCR reads with MiXCR. The sample lists almost 600,000 distinct CDR3 sequences, 46% occurring once. Sequencing was done on a sample of peripheral blood or thyroid tissue (not recorded which). The receptors derive from a woman aged 18-29 years with Graves' hyperthyroidism.

This clonotype was seen repeatedly, ten times or more. The chain joins TRBV2 to TRBJ2-2; 8 nucleotides align to TRBD1. The germline gives CDR1 SNHLY, CDR2 FYNNEI. The CDR3 runs to 14 residues. Germline trimming cut 9 bases from V and 4 bases from J; bases unmatched to any gene: 7. CDR3 bases: TGTGCCAGTCGGAGACAGGGGTTCACCGGGGAGCTGTTTTTT. Protein: CASRRQGFTGELFF.

This clonotype has only a few counts. The CDR3 reads CASSPRGHTYEQYF. The CDR3 region has the DNA TGTGCCAGCAGCCCAAGGGGGCACACCTACGAGCAGTACTTC. The genes are TRBV7-9 and TRBJ2-7, with 7 bases aligning to TRBD1. The CDR3 totals 14 residues. V was pared by 5 bases and J by 2 bases, with 6 bases of the junction left unmatched. Germline CDR1 and CDR2: SEHNR and FQNEAQ (reference sequence).

As concerns this clonotype: Here the CDR3 omits its conserved ending phenylalanine or tryptophan, so a read error is the likely source. Because the CDR3's place on the DNA is in doubt, the DNA is left out and the CDR3 is given as listed by TCRdb. This chain uses TRBV7-8 with TRBJ1-5. CDR1 SGHVS and CDR2 FQNEAQ come from the germline V gene. The CDR3 adds up to 10 amino acids, both ends counted. CDR3 amino acids: CASSSVVGTA.

This chain joins TRBV11-3 and TRBJ2-5; 7 positions match TRBD1. The J call is doubtful: the DNA matches TRBJ2-1 better. Looked up from germline, CDR1 is SGHNT and CDR2 is YENEEA. This CDR3 contains 12 residues. The CDR3 protein is CARQGPPNEQFF. The CDR3 DNA reads TGTGCCAGACAGGGGCCGCCCAATGAGCAGTTCTTC.

As concerns this clonotype: A much larger clone differs from this one at a single base, so this may be a read error. The rearrangement links TRBV19 to TRBJ2-2; 7 bases line up with TRBD1. V gave up 6 bases and J gave up 5 bases; unmatched junction bases: 12. The germline V gene encodes CDR1 LNHDA and CDR2 SQIVND (reference sequence). The CDR3 is 16 residues long. CDR3 DNA sequence: TGTGCCAGTAGACCCGGGGTAGGGGGCGAGACCGGGGAGCTGTTTTTT. It encodes CASRPGVGGETGELFF.

This clonotype appeared many times. The genes are TRBV10-3 and TRBJ1-5, with D possibly matching TRBD1 (6 bases). V lost 5 bases and J lost 4, with 9 bases in between. Germline CDR1 is ENHRY and CDR2 is SYGVKD. The CDR3 extends over 13 amino acids. The CDR3 reads CAISRTVNQPQHF. DNA for the CDR3: TGTGCCATCAGTAGGACAGTTAATCAGCCCCAGCATTTT.

V is TRBV10-3 and J is TRBJ2-2; unclear D gene. V was clipped by 11 bases and J by 6 bases, with 4 bases between them. CDR1 is ENHRY, CDR2 SYGVKD, per germline. The CDR3 has 9 amino acids. CDR3 in amino acids: CAASGELFF. Here the CDR3 DNA reads TGTGCCGCGTCCGGGGAGCTGTTTTTT.

The gene calls are TRBV6-4 and TRBJ1-5; a weak D match, TRBD1 (5 bases). The CDR3 is 16 residues long. The V end lost 0 bases, the J end lost 2 bases, and 11 bases lay between the germline ends. The V gene's germline CDR1 is MRHNA and CDR2 SNTAGT. CDR3 in amino acids: CASSDSGGGGNQPQHF. The CDR3 coding sequence is TGTGCCAGCAGTGACTCCGGGGGGGGAGGCAATCAGCCCCAGCATTTT.

The rearrangement uses TRBV5-1 and TRBJ2-5; tentatively, D is TRBD1 (6 bases). This CDR3 is built from 12 residues. CDR1 SGHRS and CDR2 YFSETQ come from the germline V gene. V lost 1 base to trimming and J lost 7 bases, with 8 bases between them. CDR3 in DNA: TGCGCCAGCAGCTTGACAGGGTCGACCCAGTACTTC. This translates into CASSLTGSTQYF. The variable domain in full, with the rest retrieved from reference TRBV5-1 and TRBJ2-5, is KAGVTQTPRYLIKTRGQQVTLSCSPISGHRSVSWYQQTPGQGLQFLFEYFSETQRNKGNFPGRFSGRQFSNSRSEMNVSTLELGDSALYLCASSLTGSTQYFGPGTRLLVL.

The V and J genes are TRBV10-3 and TRBJ2-5, with 9 bases lining up with TRBD1. CDR1 is ENHRY, CDR2 SYGVKD, per germline. Trimming removed 6 bases from V and 3 bases from J; junction bases left unmatched: 8. This CDR3 contains 15 residues. CDR3 DNA sequence: TGTGCCATCAGGGCCGTGGACAGGGGAGAAGAGACCCAGTACTTC. This translates into CAIRAVDRGEETQYF.